The present T cell receptor beta chain was sequenced within a study of T-cell memory formation after mild COVID-19. Germline V CDR1 and CDR2: MNHEY, SMNVEV (reference sequence). This CDR3 is 14 amino acids long. Losses at the gene ends were 5 bases for V and 3 bases for J; bases not matched to a gene: 4. Overall study results and limits: Pre-infection memory harbored some responding clones, suggesting cross-reactive memory joined.

In TCRdb, the 5' RACE reads were re-called with MiXCR into one record per CDR3 protein. The sample carries about 170,000 distinct CDR3 sequences, 10% to 15% recorded once. This clonotype was picked up a small number of times. Antigen unknown. Sequences were obtained from PBMCs or a T cell subset sorted from them (not recorded which). This receptor was identified in a man between 18 and 29 years old who had mild COVID-19 (a few samples of this study predate the infection). Cell type and time point are not known. The chain uses TRBV27 and TRBJ1-5, with TRBD1 matching 7 bases. The CDR3 coding sequence is TGTGCCAGCAGTGGAGACAGGGTCAATCAGCCCCAGCATTTT. Residues: CASSGDRVNQPQHF.